One and the same sample provided the 9 T cell receptor beta chains below, sequenced in a study of T cells after yellow fever vaccination (dated by TCRdb to about 2019). This sample's treatment or condition label indicates: live attenuated yellow fever vaccine strain. The library relied on 5' RACE. Sequencer: Illumina HiSeq 2500. Using fastp trimming at Q25 and MiXCR clonotype assembly, TCRdb reanalyzed the public sequencing data and kept in-frame beta chains. Entries are consolidated by CDR3 protein sequence, retaining the most common genes and DNA. The sample includes about 69,000 distinct CDR3 sequences, with about 6% observed a single time. The top ten constitute 2.2% of the sample. The specimen was CD4+ T cells sorted from PBMCs, collected about 2 weeks after the first yellow fever vaccination. These receptor sequences come from a man in his late teens or twenties who received the YFV17D yellow fever vaccine.

Relative to its sample, this clonotype is medium-sized. The chain uses TRBV7-9 and TRBJ2-1; D possibly corresponds to TRBD2 (6 bases). Trimming removed 2 bases from V and 8 bases from J, with 7 bases in between. The CDR3 loop spans 12 amino acids. CDR1 and CDR2 (germline): SEHNR, FQNEAQ (reference sequence). Here the CDR3 DNA reads TGTGCCAGCAGCTTAACGGGGGATGAGCAGTTCTTC. It encodes CASSLTGDEQFF. Drawing the rest from reference TRBV7-9 and TRBJ2-1, the complete variable domain is DTGVSQNPRHKITKRGQNVTFRCDPISEHNRLYWYRQTLGQGPEFLTYFQNEAQLEKSRLLSDRFSAERPKGSFSTLEIQRTEQGDSAMYLCASSLTGDEQFFGPGTRLTVL.

The V gene is TRBV7-9, the J gene TRBJ1-2, with D possibly being TRBD1 (6 bases). The germline V gene encodes CDR1 SEHNR and CDR2 FQNEAQ (reference sequence). The CDR3 consists of 13 residues. The V end was cut by 6 bases, the J end by 4 bases, with 12 bases between. The CDR3, as DNA: TGTGCCAGCAGGGATACAGGGATCTATGGCTACACCTTC. Protein sequence: CASRDTGIYGYTF.

This clonotype was recorded at least ten times. The chain uses TRBV6-5 and TRBJ2-7; the D is unclear. V lost 10 bases to trimming and J lost 4 bases, with 8 bases between them. The CDR3 has 10 amino acids. Germline lookup yields CDR1 MNHEY and CDR2 SVGAGI. DNA of the CDR3: TGTGCCACGGGCAAGTACGAGCAGTACTTC. Residues: CATGKYEQYF.

This clonotype was detected many times. This chain links TRBV7-4 with TRBJ2-7; a possible D gene is TRBD1 (6 bases). Trimming stripped 3 bases from V and 2 bases from J, with 20 bases between. Germline lookup yields CDR1 SGHVT and CDR2 SQSDAQ. CDR3 size: 17 residues. The DNA for the CDR3 is TGTGCCAGCAGCTTGGGTGGGTACAGGGATAGGGCCTACGAGCAGTACGTC. It translates to CASSLGGYRDRAYEQYV.

This clonotype was counted at least ten times. The chain carries TRBV12-3 or TRBV12-4 and TRBJ2-7; perhaps D is TRBD1 or TRBD2 (5 bases each). CDR3 size: 15 residues. Trimming pared 3 bases from V and 5 bases from J, leaving 17 bases between. This chain's CDR3 is CASSLEVRAAHEQYF. The CDR3 nucleotides read TGTGCCAGCAGTTTGGAGGTCAGGGCCGCGCACGAGCAGTACTTC.

There are many counts of this clonotype. The chain uses TRBV12-3 or TRBV12-4 and TRBJ1-5, with TRBD1 identical over 8 bases. Unmatched junction bases numbered 5, after V lost 5 bases and J lost 5 bases. The CDR3 runs to 14 residues. CDR3 bases: TGTGCCAGCAGTACAGCAGGGGGCTATCAGCCCCAGCATTTT. It codes for CASSTAGGYQPQHF.

This clonotype has a count of ten or more. The chain joins TRBV5-1 to TRBJ2-3; TRBD1 or TRBD2 may be the D gene (5 bases each). V lost 3 bases to trimming and J lost 4 bases, with 15 bases between them. Germline CDR1 and CDR2: SGHRS and YFSETQ. The CDR3 covers 15 residues. Here the CDR3 reads CASSSRDPRADTQYF. The CDR3 nucleotides are TGCGCCAGCAGCTCCCGGGACCCGAGGGCAGATACGCAGTATTTT.

This clonotype was seen ten or more times. The gene calls are TRBV20-1 and TRBJ2-3, with 7 bases that match TRBD1. V shed 2 bases, J shed 1 base, and the junction held 6 bases outside the gene matches. This CDR3 has 15 residues. The germline V gene has CDR1 DFQATT and CDR2 SNEGSKA (reference sequence). In DNA form, the CDR3 reads TGCAGTGCTAGATCGATCCAGGGGGGCACAGATACGCAGTATTTT. Translating gives CSARSIQGGTDTQYF.

This clonotype was seen repeatedly, ten times or more. The rearrangement uses TRBV12-3 or TRBV12-4 and TRBJ2-3; weak D call: TRBD2 (6 bases). This CDR3 has 14 residues. The germline V and J ends were trimmed by 3 bases and 2 bases, with 9 bases remaining between them. CDR3 bases: TGTGCCAGCAGTTTCGCGGGGTCCACAGATACGCAGTATTTT. It encodes CASSFAGSTDTQYF.